This entry lists 8 T cell receptor beta chains sequenced from one sample in a study of blood T cells in healthy people across ages. A sample-barcoded 5' primer and a J-beta primer mix were used in a second PCR of roughly 6 to 11 cycles. TCRdb analysed the 5' RACE reads with MiXCR anew, one entry per CDR3 protein. The sample has fewer than 2 million distinct CDR3 sequences, around 42% seen once. The specimen sequenced was blood. The source is a human donor in good health.

The chain links TRBV4-1 to TRBJ2-3, with D unresolved. Germline V gene lookup returns CDR1 MGHRA and CDR2 YSYEKL. Trimming took 0 bases from V and 3 from J, leaving 7 bases between them. There are 14 residues in the CDR3. CDR3 sequence (DNA): TGCGCCAGCAGCCAAGATCTCAAGACAGATACGCAGTATTTT. Translated, it gives CASSQDLKTDTQYF.

V usage is TRBV20-1 and J usage is TRBJ2-1, with D possibly TRBD1 on 5 matching bases. CDR1 DFQATT and CDR2 SNEGSKA come from the germline V gene (reference sequence). There are 11 residues in the CDR3. The ends were cut back, 0 bases at V and 15 bases at J, with 12 bases in the middle. The CDR3 loop reads CSAREGRDLFF. CDR3 DNA sequence: TGCAGTGCTAGAGAGGGCAGGGATTTGTTCTTC.

The chain has TRBV11-2 and TRBJ2-1; the D is unclear. Germline CDR1 is SGHAT and CDR2 is FQNNGV. This CDR3 has 15 residues. V was shortened by 1 base and J by 5 bases, with 12 bases between the two germline ends. The CDR3 loop reads CASSLVPIGNNEQFF. CDR3 coding DNA: TGTGCCAGCAGCTTAGTGCCTATAGGTAACAATGAGCAGTTCTTC.

The chain recombines TRBV20-1 with TRBJ1-2; no reliable D call. The germline V gene has CDR1 DFQATT and CDR2 SNEGSKA (reference sequence). The CDR3 runs to 13 residues. V was pared by 4 bases and J by 4 bases, with 13 bases between. The CDR3 spells CSANAGIFYGYTF. The CDR3 DNA follows: TGCAGTGCTAACGCCGGCATATTCTATGGCTACACCTTC.

The V gene is TRBV10-3, the J gene TRBJ2-3, with 14 bases lining up with TRBD2. After removal of 5 bases from V and 4 bases from J, the junction contained 5 bases not matched to a gene. The CDR3 is 16 residues long. The germline CDR1 and CDR2 sequences are ENHRY and SYGVKD. The CDR3 sequence is CAISSGLAGGSDTQYF. The CDR3 nucleotides are TGTGCCATCAGTAGCGGACTAGCGGGGGGATCAGATACGCAGTATTTT.

The chain has TRBV7-9 and TRBJ2-6; tentative D call: TRBD2 (5 bases). The V gene lost 7 bases and the J gene lost 4 bases, with 14 bases spanning the gap. The CDR3 contains 15 residues. CDR1 is SEHNR, CDR2 FQNEAQ, per germline (reference sequence). The CDR3 loop reads CASIFTGSGANVLTF. CDR3 DNA sequence: TGTGCCAGCATTTTTACGGGGTCGGGGGCCAACGTCCTGACTTTC.

This chain joins TRBV27 and TRBJ2-7, with 13 bases aligning to TRBD2. Germline assignment: CDR1 MNHEY and CDR2 SMNVEV (reference sequence). After removal of 6 bases from V and 5 bases from J, the junction contained 7 bases not matched to a gene. The CDR3 spans 15 residues. CDR3: CASSSRGLAGNEQYF. The CDR3 coding sequence is TGTGCCAGCAGCTCCCGGGGACTAGCGGGGAACGAGCAGTACTTC.

This clonotype was counted only a few times. The chain employs TRBV5-5 and TRBJ2-5; no clear D. CDR3 size: 14 residues. Trimming cost V 4 bases and J 1 base, with 11 bases left between them. Germline CDR1 SGHKS, CDR2 YYEKEE (reference sequence). The CDR3: CASSARTPQETQYF. The CDR3 region has the DNA TGTGCCAGCAGCGCCAGAACACCCCAAGAGACCCAGTACTTC.